The 15 T cell receptor beta chains below were found in one sample sequenced in a study of shared clonotypes between healthy human individuals. The protocol was immunoSEQ multiplex PCR, while the TCRdb copy is restricted to in-frame clones and leaves out a portion. The top ten clones hold over 0.12% of a sample with 2.5 million or so clones, roughly 92% of them seen once. The material sequenced was naive CD4+ T cells sorted from blood. Subset here: CD45RA+ positively selected. The receptor set was obtained from a man aged 18 to 29 in good health.

V is TRBV7-2 and J is TRBJ1-4; no clear D. Germline V gives CDR1 SGHTA, CDR2 FQGNSA. Trimming stripped 4 bases from V and 5 bases from J, with 11 bases between. This CDR3 is 14 amino acids long. In DNA, the CDR3 is TGTGCCAGCAGCTCCGAGGGTCCGAATGAAAAACTGTTTTTT. It translates to CASSSEGPNEKLFF.

The chain employs TRBV19 and TRBJ1-2; D is unclear. Between the trimmed V and J ends, which lost 4 bases and 1 base, there was a span of 10 bases. Germline CDR1 and CDR2: LNHDA and SQIVND (reference sequence). This CDR3 spans 14 amino acids. CDR3 region: CASSKGKVNYGYTF. Here the CDR3 DNA reads TGTGCCAGTAGTAAAGGAAAGGTTAACTATGGCTACACCTTC.

The chain has TRBV7-9 and TRBJ2-7; D remains ambiguous. Trimming shortened V by 0 bases and J by 1 base, and 7 bases separated the two germline ends. Per germline, CDR1 SEHNR and CDR2 FQNEAQ (reference sequence). This CDR3 region has 14 residues. The CDR3 DNA reads as TGTGCCAGCAGCTTAGCGACATTATCCTACGAGCAGTACTTC. It specifies CASSLATLSYEQYF.

CDR3 sequence: CASSLAGTSSREQFF. DNA of the CDR3: TGTGCCAGCAGCTTGGCTGGGACTAGCTCTCGTGAGCAGTTCTTC. The chain uses TRBV5-4 and TRBJ2-1; the match to TRBD2 covers 9 bases. Per the germline V gene, CDR1 is SGHNT and CDR2 is YYREEE (reference sequence). The J segment lost 9 bases and the V segment lost 0 bases, leaving 7 bases of the junction unmatched. The CDR3 has 15 amino acids.

Remarks on this clone: The sample contains more than one DNA sequence encoding this CDR3. The chain employs TRBV19 and TRBJ1-4; maybe TRBD1 (6 bases). The CDR3 has 12 residues. The germline V and J ends were trimmed by 3 bases and 7 bases, with 6 bases remaining between them. Germline CDR1 LNHDA, CDR2 SQIVND (reference sequence). The chain's CDR3 is CASSMTGEKLFF. CDR3 DNA: TGTGCCAGTAGTATGACAGGTGAAAAACTGTTTTTT.

Worth noting for this clone: The same CDR3 can be traced to other DNA sequences in this sample. The rearrangement uses TRBV29-1 and TRBJ1-1; 7 bases are a match to TRBD1. Unmatched junction bases numbered 7, after V lost 6 bases and J lost 0 bases. Germline V gene lookup returns CDR1 SQVTM and CDR2 ANQGSEA. The CDR3 runs 14 residues. The CDR3 bases are TGCAGCGTCGACAACAGGGGACTGAACACTGAAGCTTTCTTT. This encodes CSVDNRGLNTEAFF.

This rearrangement joins TRBV6-1 to TRBJ2-3, with D unresolved. Trimming took 2 bases from V and 6 from J, leaving 9 bases between them. Germline CDR1 reads MNHNS; CDR2 reads SASEGT. The CDR3 sequence is 13 residues long. CDR3 nucleotide sequence: TGTGCCAGCAGTGAAAATGGGCCCGATACGCAGTATTTT. It is translated as CASSENGPDTQYF.

In this sample, this clone turned up a few times. At the DNA level, this CDR3 is encoded by other sequences in the same sample as well. V is TRBV6-6 and J is TRBJ2-3; D not resolved. Trimming removed 2 bases from V and 6 bases from J, with 3 bases in between. This CDR3 is built from 11 residues. CDR1 MNHNY and CDR2 SVGAGI come from the germline V gene (reference sequence). The CDR3 loop reads CASSYRDTQYF. The CDR3 DNA reads TGTGCCAGCAGTTACAGGGATACGCAGTATTTT.

The rearrangement joins TRBV2 to TRBJ2-2; a possible D gene is TRBD2 (6 bases). V was shortened by 6 bases and J by 6 bases, with 23 bases between the two germline ends. The CDR3 is made up of 17 amino acids. The germline V gene encodes CDR1 SNHLY and CDR2 FYNNEI. CDR3 sequence (DNA): TGTGCCAGCAGACTCCGGGACTCCCAGTTGGGCGCCGGGGAGCTGTTTTTT. Translating it yields CASRLRDSQLGAGELFF.

This chain links TRBV6-1 with TRBJ2-5, with TRBD1 identical over 7 bases. V shed 6 bases and J 5 bases; nucleotides not matched to a gene: 6. The CDR3 is made up of 13 amino acids. The germline V gene encodes CDR1 MNHNS and CDR2 SASEGT. The CDR3: CASSRGFGETQYF. The CDR3 DNA reads as TGTGCCAGCAGCAGGGGGTTCGGGGAGACCCAGTACTTC.

The chain uses TRBV4-1 and TRBJ2-3, with 9 nucleotides matching TRBD1. The germline CDR1 and CDR2 sequences are MGHRA and YSYEKL. V was clipped by 4 bases and J by 4 bases; unmatched bases: 6. The CDR3 sequence is 15 residues long. The CDR3 loop reads CASSPPGQGSDTQYF. In nucleotides, the CDR3 is TGCGCCAGCAGCCCTCCGGGACAGGGTTCAGATACGCAGTATTTT.

The chain combines TRBV29-1 with TRBJ1-1, with a weak D call TRBD1 (5 bases). V shed 7 bases and J shed 1 base, with 10 bases lying between them. This CDR3 is 12 amino acids long. Germline assignment: CDR1 SQVTM and CDR2 ANQGSEA. The CDR3: CSGAGRNTEAFF. Here the CDR3 DNA reads TGCAGCGGAGCAGGGAGGAACACTGAAGCTTTCTTT.

The DNA of the CDR3 is TGTGCCAGCAGCTTAGACAGTGGCAGCCAGCATTTT. This codes for CASSLDSGSQHF. The chain has TRBV7-2 and TRBJ1-5, with no clear D. The CDR3 length is 12 residues. V lost 1 base, J lost 12 bases, and 10 bases lay in between. Germline-derived CDR1 and CDR2 are SGHTA and FQGNSA.

This chain links TRBV5-1 with TRBJ2-2, with D unclear. The germline gives CDR1 SGHRS, CDR2 YFSETQ. Trimming took off 0 bases at V and 2 bases at J, with 8 bases between the two ends. CDR3 size: 15 residues. In DNA form, the CDR3 reads TGCGCCAGCAGCTTGGCGTCCCTCAACACCGGGGAGCTGTTTTTT. Protein sequence: CASSLASLNTGELFF. The full variable domain, its missing parts supplied by reference TRBV5-1 and TRBJ2-2, is KAGVTQTPRYLIKTRGQQVTLSCSPISGHRSVSWYQQTPGQGLQFLFEYFSETQRNKGNFPGRFSGRQFSNSRSEMNVSTLELGDSALYLCASSLASLNTGELFFGEGSRLTVL.

This rearrangement joins TRBV2 to TRBJ2-2, with TRBD1 matching over 7 bases. The CDR3 is 15 residues long. V dropped 2 bases and J dropped 6; count of bases not matched to a gene: 6. Germline values: CDR1 SNHLY, CDR2 FYNNEI. CDR3 DNA sequence: TGTGCCAGCAGTGAACAACAGGGGTTCGCCGGGGAGCTGTTTTTT. Translation: CASSEQQGFAGELFF. The variable domain in full, completed from reference TRBV2 and TRBJ2-2, reads EPEVTQTPSHQVTQMGQEVILRCVPISNHLYFYWYRQILGQKVEFLVSFYNNEISEKSEIFDDQFSVERPDGSNFTLKIRSTKLEDSAMYFCASSEQQGFAGELFFGEGSRLTVL.